A single sample is the source of the 25 T cell receptor beta chains below, sequenced in a study of T cells of healthy individuals (dated by TCRdb to between 2018 and 2020). Libraries were prepared through 5' RACE. The sample was run on an Illumina MiSeq. The public sequencing data were trimmed at Q25 with fastp and processed into clonotypes with MiXCR by TCRdb, which kept only in-frame beta chains. When rows share a CDR3 protein, they turn into one entry using the most common DNA and genes. The sample has around 100,000 distinct CDR3 sequences on record, approximately 18% of them singletons. Together, the top ten hold roughly 6.1% of the sample. These receptors all come from a human donor in good health.

The DNA of the CDR3 is TGTGCCAGCAGCTTAGGCAGCCGAAAGGATACGCAGTATTTT. Protein: CASSLGSRKDTQYF. The chain carries TRBV7-9 and TRBJ2-3, with D uncertain. The CDR3 covers 14 residues. V was clipped by 1 base and J by 6 bases, with 11 bases between them. Germline assignment: CDR1 SEHNR and CDR2 FQNEAQ (reference sequence).

The chain joins TRBV6-1 to TRBJ1-2; D gene unclear. CDR3 size: 16 residues. Trimming cost V 7 bases and J 1 base, with 19 bases left between them. Per germline, CDR1 MNHNS and CDR2 SASEGT. The CDR3 region has the DNA TGTGCCAGCACCCTGTGGGGTTCCCCGGATAACTATGGCTACACCTTC. Translated, it gives CASTLWGSPDNYGYTF.

This clonotype showed up just a few times. The V gene is TRBV12-3 or TRBV12-4, the J gene TRBJ2-1, with 7 bases aligning to TRBD1. J gave up 8 bases and V 6 bases, and 10 bases lay outside the gene matches. CDR3 size: 14 residues. CDR3 amino acids: CASSPPDRAYEQFF. The CDR3 bases are TGTGCCAGCAGCCCCCCCGACAGGGCCTATGAGCAGTTCTTC.

This clonotype was counted ten times or more. The chain combines TRBV28 with TRBJ1-3; D gene uncertain. CDR1 and CDR2 from the germline V gene are MDHEN and SYDVKM. V shed 3 bases and J shed 4 bases, with 16 bases lying between them. The CDR3 is made up of 16 amino acids. This chain's CDR3 is CASSFHFEVLGNTIYF. The DNA of the CDR3 is TGTGCCAGCAGTTTCCACTTTGAGGTGTTAGGAAACACCATATATTTT.

This chain connects TRBV4-2 to TRBJ2-7, with D perhaps being TRBD1 or TRBD2 (5 bases each). V dropped 0 bases and J dropped 3 bases, with 15 bases sitting between them. Looked up from germline, CDR1 is LGHNA and CDR2 is YNFKEQ. This CDR3 is built from 16 residues. CDR3 DNA: TGTGCCAGCAGCCAAGAACCAGGGACCCTTGTCTACGAGCAGTACTTC. It codes for CASSQEPGTLVYEQYF.

The chain couples TRBV15 to TRBJ2-3, with 8 bases identical to TRBD2. After removal of 3 bases from V and 2 bases from J, the junction contained 7 bases not matched to a gene. This CDR3 contains 16 residues. CDR1 is LNHNV, CDR2 YYDKDF, per germline (reference sequence). This CDR3 is CATSSLGGGYTDTQYF. As DNA, the CDR3 is TGTGCCACCAGCAGTCTGGGCGGGGGGTACACAGATACGCAGTATTTT.

This clonotype was detected a few times. The J gene is TRBJ1-4, the V gene TRBV4-3; no reliable D call. This CDR3 region has 15 residues. The germline V and J ends were trimmed by 6 bases and 0 bases, with 11 bases remaining between them. Germline V gene data show CDR1 as LGHNA and CDR2 as YSLEER. CDR3 sequence (DNA): TGCGCCAGCAGATCCGTCCTTGCAACTAATGAAAAACTGTTTTTT. Its translation: CASRSVLATNEKLFF.

This clonotype was seen at least ten times. The chain joins TRBV10-3 to TRBJ2-1; D tentatively reads TRBD1 or TRBD2 (5 bases each). Germline CDR1 reads ENHRY; CDR2 reads SYGVKD. Between the trimmed V and J ends, which lost 4 bases and 7 bases, there was a span of 14 bases. This CDR3 spans 14 amino acids. In nucleotides, the CDR3 is TGTGCCATCAGTGGGCCTAGCTGGGGGAATGAGCAGTTCTTC. Translated: CAISGPSWGNEQFF.

This clonotype was detected only a few times. This chain joins TRBV2 and TRBJ2-5, with TRBD1 identical over 8 bases. V shed 6 bases, J shed 3 bases, and the junction held 0 bases outside the gene matches. Per the germline V gene, CDR1 is SNHLY and CDR2 is FYNNEI. The CDR3 has 12 amino acids. The CDR3 DNA reads as TGTGCCAGCAGGGACAGGGAAGAGACCCAGTACTTC. It codes for CASRDREETQYF.

This clonotype was found a few times. This sequence joins TRBV11-1 and TRBJ2-3; D is uncertain. Germline-derived CDR1 and CDR2 are SGHAT and FQDESV (reference sequence). The CDR3 runs 15 residues. Trimming shortened V by 5 bases and J by 0 bases, and 12 bases separated the two germline ends. In DNA form, the CDR3 reads TGTGCCAGCAGCAGTGAGGCGGATAGCACAGATACGCAGTATTTT. Its translation: CASSSEADSTDTQYF. Full variable domain (rest looked up from reference TRBV11-1 and TRBJ2-3): EAEVAQSPRYKITEKSQAVAFWCDPISGHATLYWYRQILGQGPELLVQFQDESVVDDSQLPKDRFSAERLKGVDSTLKIQPAELGDSAMYLCASSSEADSTDTQYFGPGTRLTVL.

This clonotype was found many times. The rearrangement uses TRBV29-1 and TRBJ2-2; D is unclear. Trimming pared 8 bases from V and 0 bases from J, leaving 10 bases between. This CDR3 has 13 residues. The V gene's germline CDR1 is SQVTM and CDR2 ANQGSEA. This CDR3 is CSTGSTNTGELFF. The DNA of the CDR3 is TGCAGCACCGGTTCCACGAACACCGGGGAGCTGTTTTTT.

This sequence joins TRBV7-6 and TRBJ2-4; TRBD1 aligns across 9 bases. Per the germline V gene, CDR1 is SGHVS and CDR2 is FNYEAQ. This CDR3 spans 16 amino acids. V lost 1 base to trimming and J lost 8 bases; unmatched junction nucleotides: 9. This CDR3 is CASSLVPGTGNDIQYF. DNA for the CDR3: TGTGCCAGCAGCTTAGTTCCCGGGACAGGGAACGACATTCAGTACTTC. The complete variable domain, with remaining parts taken from reference TRBV7-6 and TRBJ2-4, reads GAGVSQSPRYKVTKRGQDVALRCDPISGHVSLYWYRQALGQGPEFLTYFNYEAQQDKSGLPNDRFSAERPEGSISTLTIQRTEQRDSAMYRCASSLVPGTGNDIQYFGAGTRLSVL.

This clonotype has a handful of counts. The rearrangement uses TRBV7-6 and TRBJ2-3, with TRBD2 matching over 9 bases. Losses at the gene ends were 5 bases for V and 3 bases for J; bases not matched to a gene: 12. The CDR3 length is 17 residues. The germline V gene has CDR1 SGHVS and CDR2 FNYEAQ. Here the CDR3 reads CASSGDSGGPVTDTQYF. DNA of the CDR3: TGTGCCAGCAGCGGAGATAGCGGGGGCCCGGTGACAGATACGCAGTATTTT.

The chain combines TRBV5-1 with TRBJ2-2; D perhaps matches TRBD1 (5 bases). CDR1 and CDR2 from the germline V gene are SGHRS and YFSETQ. This CDR3 region has 15 residues. Trimming took 0 bases from V and 2 from J, leaving 8 bases between them. CDR3 DNA sequence: TGCGCCAGCAGCTTGGCTCAGGGTAACACCGGGGAGCTGTTTTTT. This encodes CASSLAQGNTGELFF. Variable domain in full (rest from reference TRBV5-1 and TRBJ2-2): KAGVTQTPRYLIKTRGQQVTLSCSPISGHRSVSWYQQTPGQGLQFLFEYFSETQRNKGNFPGRFSGRQFSNSRSEMNVSTLELGDSALYLCASSLAQGNTGELFFGEGSRLTVL.

This clonotype came up many times. The chain recombines TRBV20-1 with TRBJ1-5; 10 nucleotides match TRBD1. V dropped 5 bases and J dropped 6; count of bases not matched to a gene: 4. Germline V gene sequence: CDR1 DFQATT, CDR2 SNEGSKA (reference sequence). This CDR3 contains 13 residues. The CDR3 loop is CSAGGQGGQPQHF. CDR3 DNA: TGCAGTGCTGGTGGACAGGGGGGTCAGCCCCAGCATTTT.

This clonotype was seen ten or more times. The rearrangement joins TRBV4-3 to TRBJ1-2, with TRBD1 matching over 7 bases. This CDR3 region has 16 residues. The ends lost 0 bases at V and 1 base at J; junction bases unmatched: 5. CDR1 is LGHNA, CDR2 YSLEER, per germline. The DNA of the CDR3 is TGCGCCAGCAGCCAAGATCAGGGGACAGTTAACTATGGCTACACCTTC. Its protein is CASSQDQGTVNYGYTF.

The chain links TRBV15 to TRBJ1-1; weak D call: TRBD1 (6 bases). V shed 0 bases and J shed 11 bases, with 19 bases lying between them. The length of the CDR3 is 15 residues. Per germline, CDR1 LNHNV and CDR2 YYDKDF (reference sequence). The CDR3 coding sequence is TGTGCCACCAGCAGAGATCGTATGGAGGGGGACTCGGCTTTCTTT. Its protein product is CATSRDRMEGDSAFF. The whole variable domain, remainder taken from reference TRBV15 and TRBJ1-1, is DAMVIQNPRYQVTQFGKPVTLSCSQTLNHNVMYWYQQKSSQAPKLLFHYYDKDFNNEADTPDNFQSRRPNTSFCFLDIRSPGLGDTAMYLCATSRDRMEGDSAFFGQGTRLTVV.

This rearrangement joins TRBV29-1 to TRBJ2-3; 12 bases map to TRBD1. CDR3 length: 14 amino acids. After removal of 6 bases from V and 4 bases from J, the junction contained 5 bases not matched to a gene. The germline V gene has CDR1 SQVTM and CDR2 ANQGSEA. CDR3 DNA: TGCAGCGTCCGGGACAGGGGGCTTTCAGATACGCAGTATTTT. Protein product: CSVRDRGLSDTQYF.

This clonotype was observed a few times. This chain joins TRBV2 and TRBJ1-3; no reliable D call. Deletions cut 3 bases from V and 11 bases from J, with 8 bases between. This CDR3 has 11 amino acids. Germline assignment: CDR1 SNHLY and CDR2 FYNNEI. The CDR3 region is CASSDVGPIYF. The CDR3 DNA sequence: TGTGCCAGCAGTGATGTGGGCCCCATATATTTT.

The gene calls are TRBV6-5 and TRBJ2-2; perhaps TRBD2 as D (5 bases). Germline-derived CDR1 and CDR2 are MNHEY and SVGAGI. This CDR3 contains 14 residues. V was clipped by 10 bases and J by 1 base, with 13 bases between them. The CDR3 sequence is CATARAKNTGELFF. CDR3 in DNA: TGTGCCACGGCGAGGGCCAAGAACACCGGGGAGCTGTTTTTT.

This clonotype was picked up a small number of times. This rearrangement joins TRBV20-1 to TRBJ2-1; D not certain. Germline loops: CDR1 DFQATT, CDR2 SNEGSKA (reference sequence). The V gene lost 5 bases and the J gene lost 4 bases, with 18 bases spanning the gap. The length of the CDR3 is 15 residues. The CDR3 reads CSAPHWARTYNEQFF. The CDR3 DNA reads as TGCAGTGCTCCACACTGGGCCCGGACGTACAATGAGCAGTTCTTC.

This clonotype was recorded at least ten times. This chain uses TRBV19 with TRBJ2-6; no clear D. V lost 0 bases, J lost 0 bases, and 15 bases lay in between. The CDR3 covers 19 residues. From germline, CDR1 is LNHDA and CDR2 SQIVND (reference sequence). This CDR3 is CASSIDWMGVSSGANVLTF. The CDR3 nucleotides read TGTGCCAGTAGTATAGATTGGATGGGCGTAAGCTCTGGGGCCAACGTCCTGACTTTC.

The CDR3 sequence: CASSLLTGGLYNSPLHF. CDR3 nucleotides: TGTGCCAGCAGTTTATTAACAGGGGGTCTATATAATTCACCCCTCCACTTT. J is TRBJ1-6 and V is TRBV27; 8 positions match TRBD1. This CDR3 spans 17 amino acids. Germline assignment: CDR1 MNHEY and CDR2 SMNVEV (reference sequence). The V and J ends lost 1 base and 4 bases, in that order; junction bases with no gene match: 6.

In its sample, this clonotype was seen many times. The CDR3 region has the DNA TGTGCCAGCAGCACAGAACAGGGGGTTCAAGAGACCCAGTACTTC. Protein sequence: CASSTEQGVQETQYF. The chain joins TRBV7-2 to TRBJ2-5; the match to TRBD1 covers 8 bases. Germline values: CDR1 SGHTA, CDR2 FQGNSA. This CDR3 is built from 15 residues. V shed 5 bases, J shed 2 bases, and the junction held 7 bases outside the gene matches.

This clonotype was seen more than once but under ten times. The V and J genes are TRBV7-8 and TRBJ1-4; a weak D match, TRBD1 (6 bases). The V gene lost 5 bases and the J gene lost 3 bases, with 13 bases spanning the gap. CDR3 length: 15 residues. Per the germline V gene, CDR1 is SGHVS and CDR2 is FQNEAQ. Here the CDR3 DNA reads TGTGCCAGCAGCGCTTACAGGGTCGCTAATGAAAAACTGTTTTTT. Its translation: CASSAYRVANEKLFF.